The rows below give T cell receptor beta chains drawn from one sample of a study of shared clonotypes between healthy human individuals. Generated by immunoSEQ multiplex PCR, the TCRdb table keeps only in-frame clones and is missing some. The repertoire includes 600,000 to 750,000 clones, roughly 87% of them detected once, and around a third sits in the top ten. The material sequenced was memory CD8+ T cells from PBMCs. The receptors derive from a man aged 18 to 30 in good health. Some clones in this sample may be carry-over from other donors' samples. The CDR3 runs from the conserved cysteine through the conserved F or W. Fields, in order: V gene, J gene, clone size, D gene, CDR3 DNA, CDR3 protein. The D gene is left open where the match is weak. Rows may omit the clone size; those that give it use once, few, many or a size class.

v_gene: TRBV6-5
j_gene: TRBJ2-1
abundance: once
d_gene: -
CDR3nt: TGTGCCAGCGGGGATCTCGGGGATGAGCAGTTCTTC
CDR3aa: CASGDLGDEQFF

v_gene: TRBV29-1
j_gene: TRBJ2-1
abundance: -
d_gene: TRBD2
CDR3nt: TGCAGCCACTCTACTAGCGAGAGCTCCTACAATGAGCAGTTCTTC
CDR3aa: CSHSTSESSYNEQFF

v_gene: TRBV19
j_gene: TRBJ2-1
abundance: few
d_gene: -
CDR3nt: TGTGCCAGTACCACGGGTTGGGGTGAGCAGTTCTTC
CDR3aa: CASTTGWGEQFF

v_gene: TRBV6-5
j_gene: TRBJ1-3
abundance: -
d_gene: -
CDR3nt: TGTGCCAGCAGTTACTACCCCAAGGGGACCGGAAACACCATATATTTT
CDR3aa: CASSYYPKGTGNTIYF

v_gene: TRBV29-1
j_gene: TRBJ1-1
abundance: -
d_gene: -
CDR3nt: TGCAGCGTTCCTGCGGGGGGCTCTGAAGCTTTCTTT
CDR3aa: CSVPAGGSEAFF

v_gene: TRBV27
j_gene: TRBJ2-7
abundance: -
d_gene: TRBD2
CDR3nt: TGTGCCAGCAGAGAACTACGACTAGCGGGAGGGCAAGAGCAGTACTTC
CDR3aa: CASRELRLAGGQEQYF

v_gene: TRBV30
j_gene: TRBJ2-1
abundance: -
d_gene: TRBD1
CDR3nt: TGTGCCTGGAGTGTACCGGGACAGGGAAGAGGGAATGAGCAGTTCTTC
CDR3aa: CAWSVPGQGRGNEQFF

v_gene: TRBV6-1
j_gene: TRBJ2-3
abundance: -
d_gene: TRBD2
CDR3nt: TGTGCCAGCAGTGTTAGCGGGAGCCGCACAGATACGCAGTATTTT
CDR3aa: CASSVSGSRTDTQYF

v_gene: TRBV27
j_gene: TRBJ1-4
abundance: -
d_gene: -
CDR3nt: TGTGCCAGCAGTCTTGTTCAGGGGATTGGAGAAAAACTGTTTTTT
CDR3aa: CASSLVQGIGEKLFF

v_gene: TRBV2
j_gene: TRBJ2-3
abundance: -
d_gene: TRBD2
CDR3nt: TGTGCCAGGGGAGCGGGAGGGCCGGCGGGCACAGATACGCAGTATTTT
CDR3aa: CARGAGGPAGTDTQYF

v_gene: TRBV7-9
j_gene: TRBJ2-1
abundance: -
d_gene: TRBD2
CDR3nt: TGTGCCAGCAGCGCCACTAGCGGGGTAAACAATGAGCAGTTCTTC
CDR3aa: CASSATSGVNNEQFF

v_gene: TRBV7-6
j_gene: TRBJ2-1
abundance: -
d_gene: -
CDR3nt: TGTGCCAGCAGCTCTAGAGGCGGGAAGTACAATGAGCAGTTCTTC
CDR3aa: CASSSRGGKYNEQFF

v_gene: TRBV10-3
j_gene: TRBJ2-7
abundance: -
d_gene: -
CDR3nt: TGTGCCATCATGAACCAGGAGAAGGGCGAGCAGTACTTC
CDR3aa: CAIMNQEKGEQYF

v_gene: TRBV7-9
j_gene: TRBJ1-3
abundance: -
d_gene: -
CDR3nt: TGTGCCAGCAGCTTGGTAAACACCATATATTTT
CDR3aa: CASSLVNTIYF

v_gene: TRBV9
j_gene: TRBJ2-7
abundance: -
d_gene: -
CDR3nt: TGTGCCAGCAGCGTAGTGGGGCCTCCGCAGTACTTC
CDR3aa: CASSVVGPPQYF

v_gene: TRBV29-1
j_gene: TRBJ1-1
abundance: many
d_gene: -
CDR3nt: TGCAGCGTTGAGGGTATCTCAGGGCTCACGAACACTGAAGCTTTCTTT
CDR3aa: CSVEGISGLTNTEAFF

v_gene: TRBV30
j_gene: TRBJ2-7
abundance: -
d_gene: TRBD1
CDR3nt: TGTGCCTCAGGGGACAGGGGGACCTACGAGCAGTACTTC
CDR3aa: CASGDRGTYEQYF

v_gene: TRBV11-2
j_gene: TRBJ2-7
abundance: -
d_gene: -
CDR3nt: TGTGCCAGCAGGCCCAATAACATGGGCAGCCGCTACGAGCAGTACTTC
CDR3aa: CASRPNNMGSRYEQYF

v_gene: TRBV28
j_gene: TRBJ2-7
abundance: -
d_gene: -
CDR3nt: TGTGCCAGCAGCCATCCAGGGGACATTACCTACGAGCAGTACTTC
CDR3aa: CASSHPGDITYEQYF

v_gene: TRBV11-2
j_gene: TRBJ2-1
abundance: -
d_gene: -
CDR3nt: TGTGCCAGCGCCCAGGGCACTTACACCCTGGATGAGCAGTTCTTC
CDR3aa: CASAQGTYTLDEQFF

v_gene: TRBV6-5
j_gene: TRBJ2-7
abundance: -
d_gene: -
CDR3nt: TGTGCCCCCCCCAGGACAGCATACGAGCAGTACTTC
CDR3aa: CAPPRTAYEQYF

v_gene: TRBV28
j_gene: TRBJ2-1
abundance: many
d_gene: -
CDR3nt: TGTGCCAGCAGTTCCAGGGCAGAGCAGTTCTTC
CDR3aa: CASSSRAEQFF

v_gene: TRBV27
j_gene: TRBJ2-3
abundance: -
d_gene: TRBD1
CDR3nt: TGTGCCAGCAGGAGGGACAGAGGCACAGATACGCAGTATTTT
CDR3aa: CASRRDRGTDTQYF

v_gene: TRBV27
j_gene: TRBJ1-2
abundance: -
d_gene: -
CDR3nt: TGTGCCAGCAGTTTATCGCGGGCAGGGCCTTATGGCTACACCTTC
CDR3aa: CASSLSRAGPYGYTF

v_gene: TRBV9
j_gene: TRBJ2-3
abundance: -
d_gene: -
CDR3nt: TGTGCCAGCAGCCGTTACCCAGATACGCAGTATTTT
CDR3aa: CASSRYPDTQYF

v_gene: TRBV7-9
j_gene: TRBJ2-1
abundance: few
d_gene: TRBD2
CDR3nt: TGTGCCAGCAGCTGGACTAGCGGGAGGGTCTACAATGAGCAGTTCTTC
CDR3aa: CASSWTSGRVYNEQFF

v_gene: TRBV13
j_gene: TRBJ2-7
abundance: -
d_gene: TRBD2
CDR3nt: TGTGCCAGCAGCTTATCCTTGTGGCGGGAGGGCCTGGGGGAGCAGTACTTC
CDR3aa: CASSLSLWREGLGEQYF

v_gene: TRBV6-5
j_gene: TRBJ1-1
abundance: -
d_gene: TRBD1
CDR3nt: TGTGCCAGCAGTTACGACCAGGGGGGAATGAACACTGAAGCTTTCTTT
CDR3aa: CASSYDQGGMNTEAFF

v_gene: TRBV27
j_gene: TRBJ2-7
abundance: -
d_gene: TRBD1
CDR3nt: TGTGCCAGCAGTCCGGGGACAGGGTACCAGCAGTACTTC
CDR3aa: CASSPGTGYQQYF

v_gene: TRBV12-1
j_gene: TRBJ2-7
abundance: -
d_gene: -
CDR3nt: TGTGCCAGCAGCTGCCAGAGTTACGAGCAGTACTTC
CDR3aa: CASSCQSYEQYF

v_gene: TRBV4-1
j_gene: TRBJ2-1
abundance: -
d_gene: TRBD2
CDR3nt: TGCGCCAGCAGTCTTCTCCTAGCGGACAACTACAATGAGCAGTTCTTC
CDR3aa: CASSLLLADNYNEQFF

v_gene: TRBV29-1
j_gene: TRBJ1-2
abundance: -
d_gene: -
CDR3nt: TGCAGCGTTCGTTCCGAGACAGACTATGGCTACACCTTC
CDR3aa: CSVRSETDYGYTF

v_gene: TRBV9
j_gene: TRBJ1-3
abundance: -
d_gene: -
CDR3nt: TGTGCCAGCAGCGTAGTTCCCGGAAACACCATATATTTT
CDR3aa: CASSVVPGNTIYF

v_gene: TRBV28
j_gene: TRBJ1-5
abundance: -
d_gene: -
CDR3nt: TGTGCCAGCAGTTTCAACAGCGGTCAGCCCCAGCATTTT
CDR3aa: CASSFNSGQPQHF

v_gene: TRBV19
j_gene: TRBJ2-1
abundance: many
d_gene: -
CDR3nt: TGTGCCAGTAGTTCCCGGTTGGGGGGGCGAGGTAATGAGCAGTTCTTC
CDR3aa: CASSSRLGGRGNEQFF

v_gene: TRBV2
j_gene: TRBJ1-3
abundance: -
d_gene: -
CDR3nt: TGTGCCAGCAGAGGGGGGTCTGGAAACACCATATATTTT
CDR3aa: CASRGGSGNTIYF

v_gene: TRBV11-2
j_gene: TRBJ2-7
abundance: -
d_gene: TRBD2
CDR3nt: TGTGCCAGCAGCGGTCGACTAGCGGATACCTACGAGCAGTACTTC
CDR3aa: CASSGRLADTYEQYF

v_gene: TRBV4-3
j_gene: TRBJ2-7
abundance: -
d_gene: TRBD1
CDR3nt: TGCGCCAGCAGCGCCTCCGGGACAGGGGGCTACGAGCAGTACTTC
CDR3aa: CASSASGTGGYEQYF

v_gene: TRBV7-9
j_gene: TRBJ2-7
abundance: once
d_gene: -
CDR3nt: TGTGCCAGCAGCTTACTGGGTCAGGGTTTAGGCGAGCAGTACTTC
CDR3aa: CASSLLGQGLGEQYF

v_gene: TRBV10-1
j_gene: TRBJ2-1
abundance: once
d_gene: TRBD2
CDR3nt: TGCGCCAGCAGTCCGGGACTAGCGGGAGTGAGCTCCTACAATGAGCAGTTCTTC
CDR3aa: CASSPGLAGVSSYNEQFF